This T cell receptor (beta chain) derives from a study of cytomegalovirus exposure and HLA in healthy donors. Whole-study findings and limits: Researchers left out some V segments, among them TRBV6-2 and TRBV6-3, as indistinguishable.

This CDR3 comprises 15 residues. Trimming shortened V by 0 bases and J by 0 bases, and 7 bases separated the two germline ends. Germline V gene sequence: CDR1 MNHNY, CDR2 SVGAGI (reference sequence). The PCR used 60 Vbeta and 13 Jbeta primers. Repertoires were generated with immunoSEQ multiplex PCR, while TCRdb's copy carries only in-frame clones and drops some. The table lists under 75,000 clones, about nine tenths of them singletons. This clone has a handful of counts. Its antigen is not known. This chain connects TRBV6-6 to TRBJ2-3, with D hard to call. The receptor was derived from a woman in her thirties in good health and CMV-seronegative. The sequenced sample consisted of PBMCs. CDR3 bases: TGTGCCAGCAGTTACTCGGGCCTTAGCACAGATACGCAGTATTTT. Protein: CASSYSGLSTDTQYF.